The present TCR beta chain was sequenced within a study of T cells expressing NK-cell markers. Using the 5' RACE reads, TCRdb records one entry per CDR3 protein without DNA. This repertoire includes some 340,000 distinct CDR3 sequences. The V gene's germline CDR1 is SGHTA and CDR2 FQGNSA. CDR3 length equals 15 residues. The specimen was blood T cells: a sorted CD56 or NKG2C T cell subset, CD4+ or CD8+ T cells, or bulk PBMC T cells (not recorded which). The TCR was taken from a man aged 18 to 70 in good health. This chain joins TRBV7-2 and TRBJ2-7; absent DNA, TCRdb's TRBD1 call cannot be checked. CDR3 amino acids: CASSFYRGRIYEQYF.